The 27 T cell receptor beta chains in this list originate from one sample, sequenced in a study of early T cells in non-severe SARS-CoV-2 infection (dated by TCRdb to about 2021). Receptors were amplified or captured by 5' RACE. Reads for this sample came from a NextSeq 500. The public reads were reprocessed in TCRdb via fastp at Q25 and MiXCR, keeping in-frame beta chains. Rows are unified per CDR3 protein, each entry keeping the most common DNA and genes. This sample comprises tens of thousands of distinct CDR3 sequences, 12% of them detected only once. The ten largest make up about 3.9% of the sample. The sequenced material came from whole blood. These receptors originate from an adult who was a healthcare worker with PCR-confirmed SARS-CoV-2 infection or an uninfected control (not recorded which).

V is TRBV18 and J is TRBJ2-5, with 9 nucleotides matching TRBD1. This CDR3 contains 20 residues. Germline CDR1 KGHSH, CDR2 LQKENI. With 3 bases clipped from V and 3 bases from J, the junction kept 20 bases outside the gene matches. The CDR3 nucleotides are TGTGCCAGCTCACCCTCGAGGCAATCCGGGACAGGGAGGAAAAAAGAGACCCAGTACTTC. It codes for CASSPSRQSGTGRKKETQYF. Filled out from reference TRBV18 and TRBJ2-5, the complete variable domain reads NAGVMQNPRHLVRRRGQEARLRCSPMKGHSHVYWYRQLPEEGLKFMVYLQKENIIDESGMPKERFSAEFPKEGPSILRIQQVVRGDSAAYFCASSPSRQSGTGRKKETQYFGPGTRLLVL.

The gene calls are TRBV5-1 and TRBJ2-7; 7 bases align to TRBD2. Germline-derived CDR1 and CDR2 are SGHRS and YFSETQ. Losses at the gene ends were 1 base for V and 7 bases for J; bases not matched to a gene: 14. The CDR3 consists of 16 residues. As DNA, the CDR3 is TGCGCCAGCAGCTTGACGGCATCCCACACGGGGGGAGAGCAGTACTTC. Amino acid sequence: CASSLTASHTGGEQYF.

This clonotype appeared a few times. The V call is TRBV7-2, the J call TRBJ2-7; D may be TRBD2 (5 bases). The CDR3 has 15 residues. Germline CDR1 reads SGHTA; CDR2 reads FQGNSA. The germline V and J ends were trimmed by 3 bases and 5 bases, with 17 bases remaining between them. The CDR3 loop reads CASSFPGGRGDEQYF. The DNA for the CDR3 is TGTGCCAGCAGCTTTCCTGGCGGGCGAGGAGACGAGCAGTACTTC.

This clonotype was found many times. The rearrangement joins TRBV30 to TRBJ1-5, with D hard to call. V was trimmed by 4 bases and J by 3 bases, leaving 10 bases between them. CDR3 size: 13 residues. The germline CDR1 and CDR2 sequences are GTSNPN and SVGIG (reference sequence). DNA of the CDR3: TGTGCCTGGACAAGAGGGATCAATCAGCCCCAGCATTTT. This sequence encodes CAWTRGINQPQHF.

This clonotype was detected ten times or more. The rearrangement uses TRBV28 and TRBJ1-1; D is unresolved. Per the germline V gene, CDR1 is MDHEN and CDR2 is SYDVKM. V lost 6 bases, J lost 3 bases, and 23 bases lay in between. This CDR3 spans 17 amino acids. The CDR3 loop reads CASSFPPGRSLDTEAFF. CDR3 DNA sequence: TGTGCCAGCAGCTTCCCCCCCGGCAGGAGTCTGGACACTGAAGCTTTCTTT.

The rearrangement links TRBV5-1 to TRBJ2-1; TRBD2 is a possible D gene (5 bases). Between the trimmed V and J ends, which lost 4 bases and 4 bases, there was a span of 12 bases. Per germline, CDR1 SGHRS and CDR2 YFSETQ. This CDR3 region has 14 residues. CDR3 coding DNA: TGCGCCAGCAGCCAGGAGGCCGCATACAATGAGCAGTTCTTC. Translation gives CASSQEAAYNEQFF.

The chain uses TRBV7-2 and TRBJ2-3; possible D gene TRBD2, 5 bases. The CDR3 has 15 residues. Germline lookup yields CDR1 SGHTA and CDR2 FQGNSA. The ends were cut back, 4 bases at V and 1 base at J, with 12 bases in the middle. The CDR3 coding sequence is TGTGCCAGCAGCTCTGATCGGCGGGGCACAGATACGCAGTATTTT. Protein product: CASSSDRRGTDTQYF.

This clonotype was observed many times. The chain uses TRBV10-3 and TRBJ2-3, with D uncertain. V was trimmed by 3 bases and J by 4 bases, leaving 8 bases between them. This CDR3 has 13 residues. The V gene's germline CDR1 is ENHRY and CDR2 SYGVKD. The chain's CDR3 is CAISDAVSDTQYF. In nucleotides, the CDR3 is TGTGCCATCAGTGATGCGGTTTCAGATACGCAGTATTTT.

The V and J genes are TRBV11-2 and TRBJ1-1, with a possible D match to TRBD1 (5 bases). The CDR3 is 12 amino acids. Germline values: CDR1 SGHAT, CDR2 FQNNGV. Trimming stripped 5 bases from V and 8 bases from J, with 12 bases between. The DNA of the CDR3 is TGTGCCAGCAGCCGCCGGGGGTTCGAAGCTTTCTTT. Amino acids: CASSRRGFEAFF.

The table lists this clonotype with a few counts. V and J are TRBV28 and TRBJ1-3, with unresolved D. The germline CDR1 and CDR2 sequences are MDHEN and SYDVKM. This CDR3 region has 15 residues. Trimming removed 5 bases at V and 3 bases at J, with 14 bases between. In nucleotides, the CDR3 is TGTGCCAGCAGTCTGCCTAGAGGGAATGGAAACACCATATATTTT. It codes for CASSLPRGNGNTIYF.

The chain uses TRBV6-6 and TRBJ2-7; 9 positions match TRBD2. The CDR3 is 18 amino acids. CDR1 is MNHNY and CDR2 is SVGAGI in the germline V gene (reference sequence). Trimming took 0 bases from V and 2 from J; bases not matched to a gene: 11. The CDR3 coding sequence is TGTGCCAGCAGTTACTCCTTCACCGGGACTAGCCATACCTACGAGCAGTACTTC. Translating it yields CASSYSFTGTSHTYEQYF.

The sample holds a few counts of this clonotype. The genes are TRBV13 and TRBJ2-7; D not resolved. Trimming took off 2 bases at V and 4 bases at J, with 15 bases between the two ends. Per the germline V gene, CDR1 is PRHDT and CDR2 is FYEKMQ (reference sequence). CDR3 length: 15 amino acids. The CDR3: CASSLLGIRPYEQYF. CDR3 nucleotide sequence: TGTGCCAGCAGCTTACTCGGCATACGCCCTTACGAGCAGTACTTC.

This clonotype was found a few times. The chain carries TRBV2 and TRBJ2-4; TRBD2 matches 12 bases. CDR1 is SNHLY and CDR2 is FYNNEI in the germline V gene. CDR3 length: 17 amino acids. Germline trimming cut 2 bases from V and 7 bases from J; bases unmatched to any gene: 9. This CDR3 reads CASSERLAGGPVNIQYF. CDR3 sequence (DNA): TGTGCCAGCAGTGAAAGGCTAGCGGGAGGGCCGGTGAACATTCAGTACTTC. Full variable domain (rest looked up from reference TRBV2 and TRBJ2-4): EPEVTQTPSHQVTQMGQEVILRCVPISNHLYFYWYRQILGQKVEFLVSFYNNEISEKSEIFDDQFSVERPDGSNFTLKIRSTKLEDSAMYFCASSERLAGGPVNIQYFGAGTRLSVL.

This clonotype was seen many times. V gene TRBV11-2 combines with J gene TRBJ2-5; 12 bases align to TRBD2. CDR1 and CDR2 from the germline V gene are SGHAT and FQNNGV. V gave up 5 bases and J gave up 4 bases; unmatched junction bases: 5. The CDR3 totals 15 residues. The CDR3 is CASSPGLAGLETQYF. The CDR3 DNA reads TGTGCCAGCAGCCCGGGACTAGCGGGTCTAGAGACCCAGTACTTC.

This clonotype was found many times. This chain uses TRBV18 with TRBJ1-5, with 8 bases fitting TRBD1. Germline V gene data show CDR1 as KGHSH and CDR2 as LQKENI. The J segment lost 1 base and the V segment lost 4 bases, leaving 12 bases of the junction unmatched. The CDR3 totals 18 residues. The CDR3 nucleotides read TGTGCCAGCTCACAGATATACAGGGGGGCAAAAAGCAATCAGCCCCAGCATTTT. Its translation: CASSQIYRGAKSNQPQHF.

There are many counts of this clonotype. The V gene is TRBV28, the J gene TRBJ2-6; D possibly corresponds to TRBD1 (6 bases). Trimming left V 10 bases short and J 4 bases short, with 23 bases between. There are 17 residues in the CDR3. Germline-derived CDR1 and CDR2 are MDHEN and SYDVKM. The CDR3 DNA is TGTGCCACCCTAACCCGGACAGAATCGTCCGGGGCCAACGTCCTGACTTTC. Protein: CATLTRTESSGANVLTF.

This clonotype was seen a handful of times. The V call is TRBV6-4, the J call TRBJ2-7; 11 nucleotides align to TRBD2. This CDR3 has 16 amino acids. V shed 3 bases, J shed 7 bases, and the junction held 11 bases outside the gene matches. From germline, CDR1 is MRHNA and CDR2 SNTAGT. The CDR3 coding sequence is TGTGCCAGCAGTGAAACTAGCGGGAGACTCACTACGGAGCAGTACTTC. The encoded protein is CASSETSGRLTTEQYF.

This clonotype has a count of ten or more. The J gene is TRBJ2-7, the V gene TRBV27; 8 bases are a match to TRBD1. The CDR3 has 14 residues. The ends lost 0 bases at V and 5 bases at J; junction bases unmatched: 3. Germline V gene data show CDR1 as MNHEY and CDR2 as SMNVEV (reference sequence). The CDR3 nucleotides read TGTGCCAGCAGTTTATCCGGACAGGGAAACGAGCAGTACTTC. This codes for CASSLSGQGNEQYF.

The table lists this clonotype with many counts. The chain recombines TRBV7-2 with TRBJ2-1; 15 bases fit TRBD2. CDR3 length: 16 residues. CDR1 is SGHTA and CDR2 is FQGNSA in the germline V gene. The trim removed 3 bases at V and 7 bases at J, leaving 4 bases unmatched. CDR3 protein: CASSFRGLAGGNEQFF. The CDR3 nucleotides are TGTGCCAGCAGCTTTCGCGGACTAGCGGGAGGGAATGAGCAGTTCTTC.

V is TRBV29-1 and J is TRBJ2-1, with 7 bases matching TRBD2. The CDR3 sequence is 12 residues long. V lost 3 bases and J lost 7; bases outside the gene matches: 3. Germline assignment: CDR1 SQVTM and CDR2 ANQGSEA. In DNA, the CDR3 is TGCAGCGTTGACCTAGCGGAAAATGAGCAGTTCTTC. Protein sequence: CSVDLAENEQFF.

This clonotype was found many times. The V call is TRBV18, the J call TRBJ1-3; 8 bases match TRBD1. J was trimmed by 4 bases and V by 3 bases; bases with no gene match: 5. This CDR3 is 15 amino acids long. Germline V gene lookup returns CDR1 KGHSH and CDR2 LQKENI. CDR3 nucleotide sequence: TGTGCCAGCTCACCCAGGGGGCTATCAGGAAACACCATATATTTT. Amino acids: CASSPRGLSGNTIYF.

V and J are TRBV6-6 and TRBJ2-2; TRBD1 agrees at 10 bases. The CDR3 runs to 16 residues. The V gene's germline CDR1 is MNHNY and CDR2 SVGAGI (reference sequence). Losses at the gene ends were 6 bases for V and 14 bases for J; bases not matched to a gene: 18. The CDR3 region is CASSTDRGRLGLLLFF. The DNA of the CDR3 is TGTGCCAGCAGCACCGACAGGGGGCGATTGGGTCTATTACTGTTTTTT.

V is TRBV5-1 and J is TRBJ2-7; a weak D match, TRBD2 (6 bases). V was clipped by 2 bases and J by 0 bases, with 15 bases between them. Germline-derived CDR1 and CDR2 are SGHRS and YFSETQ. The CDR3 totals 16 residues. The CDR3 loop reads CASSLGAGTASYEQYF. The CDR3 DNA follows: TGCGCCAGCAGCTTAGGTGCCGGGACTGCCTCCTACGAGCAGTACTTC.

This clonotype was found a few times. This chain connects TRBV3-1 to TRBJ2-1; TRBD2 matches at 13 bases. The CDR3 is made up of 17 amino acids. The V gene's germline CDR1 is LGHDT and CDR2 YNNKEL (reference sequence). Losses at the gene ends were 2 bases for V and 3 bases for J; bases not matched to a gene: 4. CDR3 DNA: TGTGCCAGCAGCCAAACTGGACTAGCGGGAGACTACAATGAGCAGTTCTTC. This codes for CASSQTGLAGDYNEQFF.

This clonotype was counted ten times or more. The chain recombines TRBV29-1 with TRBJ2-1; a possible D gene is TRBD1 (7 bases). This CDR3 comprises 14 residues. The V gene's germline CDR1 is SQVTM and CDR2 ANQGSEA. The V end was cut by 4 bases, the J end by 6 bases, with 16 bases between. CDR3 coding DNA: TGCAGCGTTGTACGGACAGGAGGGGGCAATGAGCAGTTCTTC. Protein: CSVVRTGGGNEQFF.

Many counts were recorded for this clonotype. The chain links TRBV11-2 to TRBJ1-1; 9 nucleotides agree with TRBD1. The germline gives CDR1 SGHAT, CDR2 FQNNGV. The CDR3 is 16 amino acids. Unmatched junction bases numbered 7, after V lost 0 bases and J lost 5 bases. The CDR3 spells CASSLDRDRASTEAFF. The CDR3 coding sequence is TGTGCCAGCAGCTTAGATAGGGACAGGGCGTCGACTGAAGCTTTCTTT.

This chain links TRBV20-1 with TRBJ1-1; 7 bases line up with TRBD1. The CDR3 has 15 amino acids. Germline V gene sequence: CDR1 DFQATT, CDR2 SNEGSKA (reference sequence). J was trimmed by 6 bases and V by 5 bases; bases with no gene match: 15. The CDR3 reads CSARRAGGMQAEAFF. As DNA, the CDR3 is TGCAGTGCTCGGCGGGCAGGGGGTATGCAGGCTGAAGCTTTCTTT.